This paragraph covers one T cell receptor (beta chain) sequence. This specimen belongs to a study of identical twins. Germline V gene lookup returns CDR1 GTSNPN and CDR2 SVGIG (reference sequence). The length of the CDR3 is 10 residues. The cDNA had a unique molecular identifier and a template-switch universal primer site. Each CDR3 protein gets one entry after TCRdb re-called the 5' RACE reads with MiXCR. Of approximately 210,000 distinct CDR3 sequences in the sample, around 6.5% were seen once. These sequences were also reported in another study, on T cells expressing NK-cell markers.

This TCR was recovered from a woman aged 18-30 years in good health. The gene calls are TRBV30 and TRBJ2-2; D not certain. Sequenced sample: CD8+ T cells sorted from blood. CDR3 coding DNA: TGTGGCGGAGAGGCCGGGGAGCTGTTTTTT. This translates into CGGEAGELFF.